The entry below gives a single T cell receptor (beta chain) sequence along with its context. The junction had 11 bases not matched to a gene; V was cut back by 4 bases and J by 5 bases. This CDR3 contains 16 residues. The germline V gene encodes CDR1 LNHNV and CDR2 YYDKDF (reference sequence). The data were taken from a study of blood T cell repertoires in COVID-19. Two negative PCRs, clearance, or symptom resolution characterized the recovered Cohort 3 donors. The protocol was immunoSEQ multiplex PCR, while the TCRdb copy is restricted to in-frame clones and leaves out a portion. The sample lists 160,000 or so clones, roughly 84% seen once, with about a sixth in the top ten.

The V gene is TRBV15, the J gene TRBJ2-1, with 7 bases that match TRBD2. Sequences were obtained from PBMCs or T cells enriched from blood (not recorded which). This receptor was obtained from a man aged 55 to 70 who had recovered from COVID-19. In DNA, the CDR3 is TGTGCCACCAGCATCGGCCGGTGGGACTACGACAATGAGCAGTTCTTC. Encoded protein: CATSIGRWDYDNEQFF. Full variable domain (rest looked up from reference TRBV15 and TRBJ2-1): DAMVIQNPRYQVTQFGKPVTLSCSQTLNHNVMYWYQQKSSQAPKLLFHYYDKDFNNEADTPDNFQSRRPNTSFCFLDIRSPGLGDTAMYLCATSIGRWDYDNEQFFGPGTRLTVL.